The T cell receptor beta chain described here comes from a study of blood T cell repertoires in COVID-19. Study overall: The study drew acute and convalescent COVID-19 samples from the United States, Italy and Spain. Nucleic acid was either cDNA or gDNA, and it came from T cells, B-cell-depleted T cells, or PBMCs.

Germline CDR1 reads SGHVS; CDR2 reads FQNEAQ. Trimming shortened V by 5 bases and J by 2 bases, and 6 bases separated the two germline ends. The CDR3 runs to 12 residues. Generated by immunoSEQ multiplex PCR, the TCRdb table keeps only in-frame clones and is missing some. The table includes about 240,000 clones, roughly nine tenths detected once. This clone was counted a single time. The specimen sequenced was peripheral blood. The clonotype was recovered from a man in his sixties with acute or convalescent COVID-19. The genes are TRBV7-8 and TRBJ1-1; the D is unclear. The CDR3 nucleotides are TGTGCCAGCAGCGCGTTTAACACTGAAGCTTTCTTT. Amino acids: CASSAFNTEAFF.